The 12 T cell receptor beta chains presented below share a single source sample, sequenced in a study of metastatic and nonmetastatic thyroid tumors. TCRdb called clones again from the PCR reads with MiXCR. The data contain tens of thousands of clones, 20% to 25% of them singletons. The entire patient cohort was treatment-naive prior to thyroid surgery. The sequenced sample was blood. The receptor source for this set is a male donor with papillary thyroid cancer or a benign thyroid nodule (not recorded which). Some clones in this sample may be carry-over from other donors' samples.

This clone has a count of ten or more. The rearrangement links TRBV20-1 to TRBJ2-5, with TRBD2 matching over 7 bases. V lost 0 bases, J lost 2 bases, and 0 bases stayed unmatched. The CDR3 runs 13 residues. Germline-derived CDR1 and CDR2 are DFQATT and SNEGSKA (reference sequence). CDR3 coding DNA: TGCAGTGCTAGAGAAGCGGGGCAAGAGACCCAGTACTTC. Its protein product is CSAREAGQETQYF.

The sample holds a few counts of this clone. A much larger clone is a single base away; this may be a read error. Other DNA sequences in the same sample also yield this CDR3. The V and J genes are TRBV20-1 and TRBJ2-5, with a tentative D call TRBD2 (5 bases). Deletions cut 3 bases from V and 3 bases from J, with 11 bases between. CDR1 DFQATT and CDR2 SNEGSKA come from the germline V gene (reference sequence). The CDR3 is made up of 13 amino acids. In DNA form, the CDR3 reads TGCAGTGCTAGGACGGACGGGAAAGAGACCCAGTACTTC. This codes for CSARTDGKETQYF.

This clone was seen ten or more times. In the same sample, other DNA sequences code for this CDR3. The chain employs TRBV5-1 and TRBJ1-3; D is possibly TRBD1 (5 bases). V was clipped by 5 bases and J by 0 bases, with 12 bases between them. Germline V gives CDR1 SGHRS, CDR2 YFSETQ. This CDR3 has 15 residues. CDR3 in DNA: TGCGCCAGCAGTTTCGACAGCTTCTCTGGAAACACCATATATTTT. Protein product: CASSFDSFSGNTIYF.

At least ten counts were recorded for this clone. The V gene is TRBV28, the J gene TRBJ2-4, with D possibly matching TRBD2 (5 bases). The CDR3 contains 13 residues. V was trimmed by 6 bases and J by 8 bases, leaving 14 bases between them. CDR1 is MDHEN, CDR2 SYDVKM, per germline. CDR3 DNA sequence: TGTGCCAGCAGCGCCCGGGATTCGGACATTCAGTACTTC. This gives the protein CASSARDSDIQYF.

This clone occurred many times. In nucleotides, the CDR3 is TGTGCCAGCAGCCCCCGTGGAGCGGAAGGAAATGAGCAGTTCTTC. It codes for CASSPRGAEGNEQFF. The chain employs TRBV5-4 and TRBJ2-1; TRBD2 is a possible D gene (5 bases). The length of the CDR3 is 15 residues. V was shortened by 4 bases and J by 7 bases, with 18 bases between the two germline ends. Germline CDR1 is SGHNT and CDR2 is YYREEE (reference sequence).

The chain couples TRBV7-2 to TRBJ1-2; maybe TRBD1 (6 bases). Trimming stripped 1 base from V and 2 bases from J, with 11 bases between. CDR3 length: 15 residues. CDR1 and CDR2 (germline): SGHTA, FQGNSA. The CDR3, as DNA: TGTGCCAGCAGCTTAGGCGGGGGGCAAAACTATGGCTACACCTTC. Translated: CASSLGGGQNYGYTF.

This clone was seen ten or more times. This sequence joins TRBV12-3 or TRBV12-4 and TRBJ2-1; 8 nucleotides align to TRBD1. This CDR3 has 15 amino acids. V trimming: 3 bases; J trimming: 6 bases; junction bases outside the gene matches: 7. The CDR3 loop is CASSFMTGASNEQFF. CDR3 bases: TGTGCCAGCAGTTTCATGACAGGGGCGTCCAATGAGCAGTTCTTC.

The chain recombines TRBV27 with TRBJ2-7; possible D gene TRBD1, 5 bases. The CDR3 extends over 13 amino acids. The ends were cut back, 5 bases at V and 3 bases at J, with 11 bases in the middle. The germline CDR1 and CDR2 sequences are MNHEY and SMNVEV (reference sequence). CDR3 in amino acids: CASSLTARYEQYF. As DNA, the CDR3 is TGTGCCAGCAGTCTGACAGCGCGCTACGAGCAGTACTTC.

Many counts were recorded for this clone. Sequence at one end of the junction differs from germline and may be a read error. J is TRBJ2-5 and V is TRBV28; 12 nucleotides match TRBD2. The CDR3 has 13 amino acids. CDR1 and CDR2 (germline): MDHEN, SYDVKM. CDR3 DNA sequence: TGTGCCAGCAGTCCCCAACTAGCGGGAGGTTGGCACTTC. This encodes CASSPQLAGGWHF.

This clone was counted many times. V gene TRBV19 combines with J gene TRBJ2-1; D is unresolved. V lost 11 bases, J lost 0 bases, and 5 bases lay in between. The CDR3 contains 11 residues. Looked up from germline, CDR1 is LNHDA and CDR2 is SQIVND (reference sequence). The CDR3 spells CAASSYNEQFF. CDR3 nucleotide sequence: TGTGCCGCATCCTCCTACAATGAGCAGTTCTTC.

This chain links TRBV9 with TRBJ2-3, with D perhaps TRBD2 (6 bases). There are 14 residues in the CDR3. V was trimmed by 3 bases and J by 2 bases, leaving 10 bases between them. Germline-derived CDR1 and CDR2 are SGDLS and YYNGEE. The CDR3 nucleotides read TGTGCCAGCAGCGGAGGACTAATCACAGATACGCAGTATTTT. It specifies CASSGGLITDTQYF.

This clone was seen ten or more times. This chain connects TRBV20-1 to TRBJ2-2; no firm D call. CDR1 and CDR2 (germline): DFQATT, SNEGSKA (reference sequence). There are 15 residues in the CDR3. Trimming pared 4 bases from V and 6 bases from J, leaving 18 bases between. CDR3 bases: TGCAGTGCTACGATTCCCGGACGGCGTCCCGGGGAGCTGTTTTTT. It specifies CSATIPGRRPGELFF.